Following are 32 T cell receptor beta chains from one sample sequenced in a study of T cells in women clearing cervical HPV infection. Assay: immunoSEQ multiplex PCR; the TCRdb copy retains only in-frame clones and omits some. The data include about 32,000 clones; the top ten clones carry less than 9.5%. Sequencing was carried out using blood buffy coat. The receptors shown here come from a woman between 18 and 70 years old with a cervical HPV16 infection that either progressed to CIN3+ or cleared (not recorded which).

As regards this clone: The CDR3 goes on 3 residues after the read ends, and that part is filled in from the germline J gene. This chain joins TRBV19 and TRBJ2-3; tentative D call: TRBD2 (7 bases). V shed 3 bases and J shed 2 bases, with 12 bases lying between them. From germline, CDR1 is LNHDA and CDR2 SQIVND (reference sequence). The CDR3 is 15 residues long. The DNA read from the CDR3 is TGTGCCAGTAGTATTCGGGGGGCTAACACAGATACG. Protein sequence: CASSIRGANTDT. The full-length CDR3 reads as CASSIRGANTDTQYF. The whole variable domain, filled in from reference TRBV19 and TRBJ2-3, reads DGGITQSPKYLFRKEGQNVTLSCEQNLNHDAMYWYRQDPGQGLRLIYYSQIVNDFQKGDIAEGYSVSREKKESFPLTVTSAQKNPTAFYLCASSIRGANTDTQYFGPGTRLTVL.

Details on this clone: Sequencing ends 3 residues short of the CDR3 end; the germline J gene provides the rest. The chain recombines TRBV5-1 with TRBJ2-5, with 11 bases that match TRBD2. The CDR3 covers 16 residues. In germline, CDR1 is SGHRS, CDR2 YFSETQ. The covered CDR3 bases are TGCGCCAGCAGCTTGGGTCTAGCGGGGGGCACAGATACC. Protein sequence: CASSLGLAGGTDT. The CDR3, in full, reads CASSLGLAGGTDTQYF.

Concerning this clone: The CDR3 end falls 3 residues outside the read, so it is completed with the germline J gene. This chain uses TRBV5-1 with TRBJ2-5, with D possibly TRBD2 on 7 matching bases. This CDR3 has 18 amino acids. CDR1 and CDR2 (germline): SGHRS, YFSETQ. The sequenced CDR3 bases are TGCGCCAGCAGCAATGAAGACCGGGGGGACATACGCACAGATACC. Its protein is CASSNEDRGDIRTDT. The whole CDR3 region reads CASSNEDRGDIRTDTQYF.

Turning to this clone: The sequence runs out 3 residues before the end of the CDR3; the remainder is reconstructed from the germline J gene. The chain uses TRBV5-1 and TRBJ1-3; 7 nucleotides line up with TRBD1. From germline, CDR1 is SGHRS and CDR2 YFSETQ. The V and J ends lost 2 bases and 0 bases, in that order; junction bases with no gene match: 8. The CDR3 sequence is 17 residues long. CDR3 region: CASSFWGQSRSGNTIYF. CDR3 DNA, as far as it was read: TGCGCCAGCAGCTTTTGGGGACAGAGCCGCTCTGGAAACACC.

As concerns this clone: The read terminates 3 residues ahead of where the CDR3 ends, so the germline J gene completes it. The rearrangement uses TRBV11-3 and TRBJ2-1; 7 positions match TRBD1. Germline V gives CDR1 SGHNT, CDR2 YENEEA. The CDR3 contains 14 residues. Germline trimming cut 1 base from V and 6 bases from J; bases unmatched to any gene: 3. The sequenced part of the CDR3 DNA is TGTGCCAGCAGCTTAGGTACAGGGGTCAATGAG. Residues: CASSLGTGVNE. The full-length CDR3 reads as CASSLGTGVNEQFF.

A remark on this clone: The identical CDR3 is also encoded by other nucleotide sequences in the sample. Incomplete CDR3 DNA: TGTGCCAGTAGTATAGGGCAGAACACCGGGGAG. Amino acid sequence: CASSIGQNTGE. In full, the CDR3 is CASSIGQNTGELFF. The rearrangement joins TRBV19 to TRBJ2-2; D call uncertain. The CDR3 extends 3 residues past the end of the read, so its final part is completed from the germline J gene. The CDR3 sequence is 14 residues long. V lost 1 base to trimming and J lost 1 base, with 4 bases between them. CDR1 LNHDA and CDR2 SQIVND come from the germline V gene (reference sequence).

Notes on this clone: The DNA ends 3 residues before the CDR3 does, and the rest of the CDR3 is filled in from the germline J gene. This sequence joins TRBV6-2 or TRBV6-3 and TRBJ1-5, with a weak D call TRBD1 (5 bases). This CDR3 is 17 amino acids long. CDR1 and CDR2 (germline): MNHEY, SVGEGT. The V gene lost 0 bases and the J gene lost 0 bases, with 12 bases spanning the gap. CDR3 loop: CASSYSRQGFSNQPQHF. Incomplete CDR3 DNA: TGTGCCAGCAGTTACTCGCGGCAGGGCTTTAGCAATCAGCCC.

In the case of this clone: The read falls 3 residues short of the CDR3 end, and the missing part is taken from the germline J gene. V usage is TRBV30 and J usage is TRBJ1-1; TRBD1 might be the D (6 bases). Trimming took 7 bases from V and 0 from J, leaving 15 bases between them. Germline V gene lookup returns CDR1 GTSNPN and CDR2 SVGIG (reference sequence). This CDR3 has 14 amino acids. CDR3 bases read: TGTGCCTCTTTTAACAGGGCTATGAACACTGAA. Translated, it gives CASFNRAMNTE. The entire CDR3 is CASFNRAMNTEAFF.

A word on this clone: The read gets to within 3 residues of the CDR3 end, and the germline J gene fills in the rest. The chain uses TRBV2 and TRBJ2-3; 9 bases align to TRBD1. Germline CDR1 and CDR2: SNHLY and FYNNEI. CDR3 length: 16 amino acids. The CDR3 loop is CASRFPGTGWQETQYF. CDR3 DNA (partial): TGTGCCAGCAGATTTCCCGGGACAGGGTGGCAAGAGACG. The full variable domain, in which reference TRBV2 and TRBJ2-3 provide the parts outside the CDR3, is EPEVTQTPSHQVTQMGQEVILRCVPISNHLYFYWYRQILGQKVEFLVSFYNNEISEKSEIFDDQFSVERPDGSNFTLKIRSTKLEDSAMYFCASRFPGTGWQETQYFGPGTRLTVL.

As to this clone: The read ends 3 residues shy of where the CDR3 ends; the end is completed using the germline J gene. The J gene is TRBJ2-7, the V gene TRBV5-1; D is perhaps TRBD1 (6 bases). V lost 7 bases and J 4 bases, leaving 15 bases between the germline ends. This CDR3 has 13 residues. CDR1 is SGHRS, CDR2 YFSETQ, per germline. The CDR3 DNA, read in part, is TGCGCCAGCGGTACAGGGTCTGGGTACGAG. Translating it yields CASGTGSGYE. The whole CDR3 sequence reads CASGTGSGYEQYF.

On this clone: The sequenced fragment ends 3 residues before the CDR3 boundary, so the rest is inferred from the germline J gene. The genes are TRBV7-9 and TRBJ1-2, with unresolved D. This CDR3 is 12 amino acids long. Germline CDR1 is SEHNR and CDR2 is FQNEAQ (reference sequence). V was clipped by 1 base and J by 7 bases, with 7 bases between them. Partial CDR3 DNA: TGTGCCAGCAGCTTAGTCAGTCGTGGC. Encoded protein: CASSLVSRG. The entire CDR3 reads CASSLVSRGYTF.

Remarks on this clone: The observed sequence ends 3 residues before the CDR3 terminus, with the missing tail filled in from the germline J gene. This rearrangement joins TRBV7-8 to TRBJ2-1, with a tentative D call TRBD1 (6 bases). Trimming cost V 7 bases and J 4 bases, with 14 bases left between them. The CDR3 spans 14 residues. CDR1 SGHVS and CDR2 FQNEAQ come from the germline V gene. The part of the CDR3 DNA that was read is TGTGCCAGCAACGAGGACAGCTTATACAATGAG. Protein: CASNEDSLYNE. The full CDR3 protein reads CASNEDSLYNEQFF.

The part of the CDR3 DNA that was read is TGTGCCAGTAGTCGGCAGGGATACACTGAA. Amino acid sequence: CASSRQGYTE. The whole CDR3 sequence reads CASSRQGYTEAFF. The genes are TRBV19 and TRBJ1-1; possible D gene TRBD1, 5 bases. The observed sequence ends 3 residues before the CDR3 terminus, with the missing tail filled in from the germline J gene. This CDR3 has 13 residues. From germline, CDR1 is LNHDA and CDR2 SQIVND (reference sequence). The V gene lost 5 bases and the J gene lost 3 bases, with 10 bases spanning the gap.

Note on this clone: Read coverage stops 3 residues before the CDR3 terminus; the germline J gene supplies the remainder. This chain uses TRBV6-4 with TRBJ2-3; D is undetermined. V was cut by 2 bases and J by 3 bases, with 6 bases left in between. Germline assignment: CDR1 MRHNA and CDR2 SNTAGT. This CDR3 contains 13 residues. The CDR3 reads CASSDQQTDTQYF. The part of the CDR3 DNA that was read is TGTGCCAGCAGTGACCAACAGACAGATACG.

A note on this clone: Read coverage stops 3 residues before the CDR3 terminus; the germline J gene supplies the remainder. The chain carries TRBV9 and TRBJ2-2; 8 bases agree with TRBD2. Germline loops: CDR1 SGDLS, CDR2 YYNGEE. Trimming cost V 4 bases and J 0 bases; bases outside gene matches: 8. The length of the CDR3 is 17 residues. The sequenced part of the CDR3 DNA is TGTGCCAGCAGCTACCACAGAGCGGGGGCGAACACCGGGGAG. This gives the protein CASSYHRAGANTGE. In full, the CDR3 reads CASSYHRAGANTGELFF.

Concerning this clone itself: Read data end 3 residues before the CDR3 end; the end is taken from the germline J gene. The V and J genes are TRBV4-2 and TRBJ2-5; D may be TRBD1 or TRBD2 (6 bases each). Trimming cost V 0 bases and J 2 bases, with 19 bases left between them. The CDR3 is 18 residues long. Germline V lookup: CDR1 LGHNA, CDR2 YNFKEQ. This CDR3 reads CASSQDLRGGTLQETQYF. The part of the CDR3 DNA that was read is TGTGCCAGCAGCCAAGACCTTCGGGGCGGGACACTGCAAGAGACC.

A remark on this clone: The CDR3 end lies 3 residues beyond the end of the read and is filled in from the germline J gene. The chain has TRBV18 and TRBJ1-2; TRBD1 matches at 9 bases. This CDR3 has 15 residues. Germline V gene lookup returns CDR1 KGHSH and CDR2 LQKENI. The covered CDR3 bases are TGTGCCAGCTCACCGGGACAGGGAGGATCCTACGAC. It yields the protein CASSPGQGGSYD. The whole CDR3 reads CASSPGQGGSYDYTF.

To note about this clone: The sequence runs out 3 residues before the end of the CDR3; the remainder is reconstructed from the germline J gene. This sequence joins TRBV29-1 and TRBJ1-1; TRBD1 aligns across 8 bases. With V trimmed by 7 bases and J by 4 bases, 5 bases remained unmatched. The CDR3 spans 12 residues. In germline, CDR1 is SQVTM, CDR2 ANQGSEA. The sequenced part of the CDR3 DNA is TGCAGCGCGAACAGGGGGGGCACTGAA. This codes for CSANRGGTE. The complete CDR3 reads CSANRGGTEAFF.

CDR3 loop: CASSQLGLYGYTF. The DNA read from the CDR3 is TGCGCCAGCAGCCAGTTGGGCCTCTATGGC. This chain uses TRBV4-1 with TRBJ1-2; no reliable D call. Read data end 3 residues before the CDR3 end; the end is taken from the germline J gene. The CDR3 runs 13 residues. V was pared by 3 bases and J by 4 bases, with 9 bases between. Germline V gives CDR1 MGHRA, CDR2 YSYEKL.

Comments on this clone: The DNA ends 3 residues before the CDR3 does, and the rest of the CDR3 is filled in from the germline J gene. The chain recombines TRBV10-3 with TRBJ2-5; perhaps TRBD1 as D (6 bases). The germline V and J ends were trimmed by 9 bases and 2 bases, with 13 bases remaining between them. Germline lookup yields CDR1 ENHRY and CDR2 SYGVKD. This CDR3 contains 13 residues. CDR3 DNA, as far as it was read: TGTGCCATTCGGAAGACAGGTCAAGAGACC. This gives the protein CAIRKTGQET. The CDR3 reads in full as CAIRKTGQETQYF.

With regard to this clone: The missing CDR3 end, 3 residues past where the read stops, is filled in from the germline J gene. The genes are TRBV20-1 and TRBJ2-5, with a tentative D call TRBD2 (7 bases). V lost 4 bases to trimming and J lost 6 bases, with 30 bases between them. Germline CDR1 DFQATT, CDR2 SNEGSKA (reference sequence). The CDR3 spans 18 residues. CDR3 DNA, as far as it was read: TGCAGTGCTAAAATCGGAAGGGGGGGATGGACTGACGAGAAGACC. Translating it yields CSAKIGRGGWTDEKT. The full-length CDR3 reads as CSAKIGRGGWTDEKTQYF.

Here the CDR3 reads CASSQMTGFGYTF. The DNA read from the CDR3 is TGTGCCAGCAGCCAAATGACAGGGTTTGGC. The rearrangement uses TRBV7-9 and TRBJ1-2; TRBD1 aligns across 7 bases. The read ends 3 residues shy of where the CDR3 ends; the end is completed using the germline J gene. V shed 5 bases and J 7 bases; nucleotides not matched to a gene: 7. Per the germline V gene, CDR1 is SEHNR and CDR2 is FQNEAQ (reference sequence). The CDR3 runs 13 residues.

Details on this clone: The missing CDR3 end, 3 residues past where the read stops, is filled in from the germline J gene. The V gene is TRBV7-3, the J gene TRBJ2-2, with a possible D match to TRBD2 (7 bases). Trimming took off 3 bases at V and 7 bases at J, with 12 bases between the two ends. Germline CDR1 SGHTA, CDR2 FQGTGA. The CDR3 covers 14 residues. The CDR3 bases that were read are TGTGCCAGCAGCTTCGGGGGGCCCGGCGGGGAG. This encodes CASSFGGPGGE. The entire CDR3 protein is CASSFGGPGGELFF.

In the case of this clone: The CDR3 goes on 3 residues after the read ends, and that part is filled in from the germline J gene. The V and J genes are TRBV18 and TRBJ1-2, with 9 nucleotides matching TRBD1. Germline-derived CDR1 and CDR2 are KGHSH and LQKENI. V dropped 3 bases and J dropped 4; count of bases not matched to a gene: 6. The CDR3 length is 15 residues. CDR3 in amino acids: CASSPTGTGTYGYTF. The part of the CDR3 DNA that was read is TGTGCCAGCTCACCCACAGGGACAGGGACCTATGGC.

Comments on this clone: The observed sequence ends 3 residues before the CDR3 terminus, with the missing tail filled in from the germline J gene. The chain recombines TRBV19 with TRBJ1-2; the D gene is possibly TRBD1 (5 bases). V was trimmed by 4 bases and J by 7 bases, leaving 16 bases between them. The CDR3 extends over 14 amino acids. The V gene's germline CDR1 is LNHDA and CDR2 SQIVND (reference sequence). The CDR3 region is CASSTTGGGLGYTF. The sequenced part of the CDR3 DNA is TGTGCCAGTAGTACCACAGGTGGGGGACTTGGC. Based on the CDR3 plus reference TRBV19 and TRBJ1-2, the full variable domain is DGGITQSPKYLFRKEGQNVTLSCEQNLNHDAMYWYRQDPGQGLRLIYYSQIVNDFQKGDIAEGYSVSREKKESFPLTVTSAQKNPTAFYLCASSTTGGGLGYTFGSGTRLTVV.

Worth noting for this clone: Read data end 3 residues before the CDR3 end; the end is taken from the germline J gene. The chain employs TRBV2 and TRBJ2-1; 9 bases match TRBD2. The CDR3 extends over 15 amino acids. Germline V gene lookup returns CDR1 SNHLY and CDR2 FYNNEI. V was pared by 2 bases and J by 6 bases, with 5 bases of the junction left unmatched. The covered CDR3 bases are TGTGCCAGCAGTGAAAGGGCGGGGGGGGGCAATGAG. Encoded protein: CASSERAGGGNE. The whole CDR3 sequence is CASSERAGGGNEQFF.

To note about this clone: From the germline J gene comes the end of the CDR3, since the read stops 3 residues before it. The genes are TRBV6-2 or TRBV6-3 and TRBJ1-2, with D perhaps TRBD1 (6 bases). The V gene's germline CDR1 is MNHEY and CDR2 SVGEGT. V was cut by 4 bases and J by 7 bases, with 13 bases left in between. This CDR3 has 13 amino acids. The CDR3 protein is CASSSNRVLGYTF. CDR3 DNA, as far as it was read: TGTGCCAGCAGTTCAAACAGGGTGCTTGGC.

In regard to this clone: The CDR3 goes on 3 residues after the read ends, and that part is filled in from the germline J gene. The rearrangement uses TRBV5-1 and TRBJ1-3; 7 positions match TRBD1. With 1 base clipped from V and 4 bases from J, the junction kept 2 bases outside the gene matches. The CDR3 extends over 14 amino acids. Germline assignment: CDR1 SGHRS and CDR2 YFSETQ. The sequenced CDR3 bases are TGCGCCAGCAGCTTGACAGGGGAGGGAAACACC. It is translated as CASSLTGEGNT. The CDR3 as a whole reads CASSLTGEGNTIYF.

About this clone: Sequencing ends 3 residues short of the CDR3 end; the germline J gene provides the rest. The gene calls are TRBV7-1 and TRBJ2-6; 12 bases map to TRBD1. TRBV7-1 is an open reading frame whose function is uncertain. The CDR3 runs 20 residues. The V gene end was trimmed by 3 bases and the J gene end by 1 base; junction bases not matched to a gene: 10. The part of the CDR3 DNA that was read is TGTGCCAGCAGCTCCCCAAGGGGGACAGGGGGCGGATCTGGGGCCAACGTC. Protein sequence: CASSSPRGTGGGSGANV. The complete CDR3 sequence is CASSSPRGTGGGSGANVLTF.

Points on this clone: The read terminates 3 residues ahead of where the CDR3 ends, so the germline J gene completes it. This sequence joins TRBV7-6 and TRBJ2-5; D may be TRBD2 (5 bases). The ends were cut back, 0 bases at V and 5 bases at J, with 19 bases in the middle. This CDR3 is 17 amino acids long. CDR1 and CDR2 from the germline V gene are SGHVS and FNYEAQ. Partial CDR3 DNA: TGTGCCAGCAGCTTAGCGGTTTCCTTGGCTAGCACGGAGACC. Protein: CASSLAVSLASTET. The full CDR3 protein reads CASSLAVSLASTETQYF.

The sequenced CDR3 bases are TGCGCCAGCAGTACCGAGCGGGGGGGAGATGAG. Amino acids: CASSTERGGDE. The entire CDR3 protein reads CASSTERGGDEQFF. J is TRBJ2-1 and V is TRBV5-1; 10 positions match TRBD2. The read stops 3 residues short of the end of the CDR3; the missing end is completed from the germline J gene. This CDR3 has 14 amino acids. Germline V gene data show CDR1 as SGHRS and CDR2 as YFSETQ. Trimming took 5 bases from V and 8 from J; bases not matched to a gene: 7.

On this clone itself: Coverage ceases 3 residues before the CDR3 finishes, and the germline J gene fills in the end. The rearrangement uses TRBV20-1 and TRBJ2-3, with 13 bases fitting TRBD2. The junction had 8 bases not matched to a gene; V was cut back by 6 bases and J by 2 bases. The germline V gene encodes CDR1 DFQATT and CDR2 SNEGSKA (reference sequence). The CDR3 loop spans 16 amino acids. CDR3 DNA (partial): TGCAGTGCCGATGGGACTAGCGGGGCCCACACAGATACG. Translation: CSADGTSGAHTDT. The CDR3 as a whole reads CSADGTSGAHTDTQYF.